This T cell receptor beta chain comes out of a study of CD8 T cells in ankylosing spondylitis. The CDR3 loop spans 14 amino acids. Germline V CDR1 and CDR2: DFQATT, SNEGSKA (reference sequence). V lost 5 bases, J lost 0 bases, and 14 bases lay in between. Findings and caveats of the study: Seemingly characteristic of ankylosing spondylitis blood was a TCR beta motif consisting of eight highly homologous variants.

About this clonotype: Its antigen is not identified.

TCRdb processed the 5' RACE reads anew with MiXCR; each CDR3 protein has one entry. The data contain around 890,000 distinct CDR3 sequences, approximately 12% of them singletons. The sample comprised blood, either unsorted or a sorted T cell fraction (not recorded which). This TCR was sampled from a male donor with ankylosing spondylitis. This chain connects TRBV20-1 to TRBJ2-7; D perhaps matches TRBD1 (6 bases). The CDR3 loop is CSACRDTSSYEQYF. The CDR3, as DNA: TGCAGTGCTTGCCGGGACACCTCCTCCTACGAGCAGTACTTC.